This T cell receptor (beta chain) was identified during a study of T cell responses to AZD1222 COVID-19 vaccine. The CDR3 has 14 amino acids. CDR1 and CDR2 from the germline V gene are SQVTM and ANQGSEA. With V trimmed by 4 bases and J by 4 bases, 5 bases remained unmatched. Sequencing was performed with immunoSEQ multiplex PCR; in TCRdb, only in-frame clones are kept and a portion is missing. The sample holds approximately 180,000 clones, around nine tenths seen once. Sequenced material: peripheral blood, taken 28 days after the second dose of the MenACWY control vaccine. The sequence was obtained from an adult who received the MenACWY meningococcal vaccine as a control. The chain employs TRBV29-1 and TRBJ1-2; 11 positions match TRBD1. CDR3 DNA: TGCAGCGTTGCCAGGACAGGGGGCTCCTATGGCTACACCTTC. It translates to CSVARTGGSYGYTF.